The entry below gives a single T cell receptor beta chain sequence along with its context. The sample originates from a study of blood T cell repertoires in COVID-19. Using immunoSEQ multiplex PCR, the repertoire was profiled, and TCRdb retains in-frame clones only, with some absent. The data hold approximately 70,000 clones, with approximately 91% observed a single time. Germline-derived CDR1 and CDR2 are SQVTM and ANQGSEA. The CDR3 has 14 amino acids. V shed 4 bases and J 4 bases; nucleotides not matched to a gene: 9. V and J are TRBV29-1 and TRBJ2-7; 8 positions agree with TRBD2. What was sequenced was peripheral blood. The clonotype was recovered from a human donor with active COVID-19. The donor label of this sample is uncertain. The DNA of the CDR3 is TGCAGCGTTGTTTTCAGCGGGAGAAGGTACGAGCAGTACTTC. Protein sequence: CSVVFSGRRYEQYF.